These T cell receptor beta chains were read from a single sample in a study of neurological immune-mediated disorders. TCRdb itself ran the 5' RACE reads through MiXCR, one entry per CDR3 protein. This sample yields 30,000 to 40,000 distinct CDR3 sequences, of which more than 9.5% are seen a single time; around 3.9% belongs to the top ten. Sequenced material: PBMCs. Receptors originate from a man in his 60s with HTLV-1-associated myelopathy (HAM/TSP). Each CDR3 is given without its conserved first and last residue.

V gene: TRBV5-1; CDR3 protein: ASSLEAGEAF
V gene: TRBV27; CDR3 protein: ASSPLGTGAGGLDEQY
V gene: TRBV15; CDR3 protein: ATSRGYSGQEIQY
V gene: TRBV20-1; CDR3 protein: SASRPENTEAF
V gene: TRBV5-1; CDR3 protein: ATKLGSYRVDEQF
V gene: TRBV27; CDR3 protein: ASSNTGGTEAF
V gene: TRBV27; CDR3 protein: ASARTGYTQY
V gene: TRBV7-9; CDR3 protein: ASSQGGRSTDTQY
V gene: TRBV20-1; CDR3 protein: SADRDLSSYEQY
V gene: TRBV14; CDR3 protein: ASSQVAAPRDTQY
V gene: TRBV25-1; CDR3 protein: ASSVSQETQY
V gene: TRBV5-8; CDR3 protein: ASSLTGSSEQY
V gene: TRBV20-1; CDR3 protein: SARGNPGAQDNEQF
V gene: TRBV7-7; CDR3 protein: AVAVGSGSNEKLF
V gene: TRBV5-6; CDR3 protein: ASSHNNEQF
V gene: TRBV4-1; CDR3 protein: ASSRISGDEQY
V gene: TRBV29-1; CDR3 protein: SVGEVNQPQH
V gene: TRBV5-1; CDR3 protein: ASSLAGLAGGGEQF
V gene: TRBV15; CDR3 protein: ATSRCPTDEKLF
V gene: TRBV20-1; CDR3 protein: SARAEDRGYEQY
V gene: TRBV20-1; CDR3 protein: SAREGGPTHTRTDTQY
V gene: TRBV6-2/TRBV6-3; CDR3 protein: ASSYGDYGYT
V gene: TRBV12-3/TRBV12-4; CDR3 protein: ASSVGNEQF
V gene: TRBV5-1; CDR3 protein: ASSFQDGNTGELF
V gene: TRBV28; CDR3 protein: ASRLTSGPGNEQF